The subject of this entry is one TCR beta chain. The antigen this receptor binds is unknown. The sample holds no much larger clone one base away, and base qualities are not on file. These data are taken from a study of blood T cell repertoires in COVID-19 (dated by TCRdb to 2020 to 2021). Regarding the complete study: The collaborator samples originated in the United States, Italy and Spain and spanned the acute and convalescent phases of COVID-19. The prospective study material was composed of cDNA or gDNA derived from T cells, B-cell-depleted T cells, or PBMCs. Subjects who had been exposed to COVID-19, were actively infected with it, or had recovered from it provided the deeply sampled blood TCRbeta repertoires that made up the dataset. The repertoires were released in a freely available public database intended as a resource for research on the immune response to SARS-CoV-2. The samples were drawn from two sources: the first 160 participants of the ongoing ImmuneRACE study, and 1,000 to 1,500 subjects contributed by 6 global collaborators. The sample metadata nearly always contained a de-identified subject ID, COVID-19 status, age in years and sex. HLA class I and class II types, where available, came from metadata supplied by the sample provider rather than from assay-based typing. Overall study outcomes, separate from this receptor: The amount of clinical and demographic metadata varied by source and participant and was provided uncurated.

Whole blood was collected in K2EDTA tubes by collaborating institutions according to the institutions' own protocols. For TCRbeta analysis, collaborators shipped samples as frozen whole blood, isolated PBMCs, or DNA extracted from either of those sample types. CDR3 length: 13 amino acids, cysteine to phenylalanine. The entry retains the CDR3 DNA only, 39 bases that are in frame from base 1. The CDR1 and CDR2 encoded by the germline V gene are ENHRY and SYGVKD. After removal of 4 bases from V and 11 bases from J, the junction retains 6 bases not matched to a gene. TCRbeta CDR3 regions were amplified from genomic DNA using the immunoSEQ Assay, a bias-controlled multiplex PCR. The original pipeline was this. The number of nucleated cells in each sample was estimated from the amplification of reference gene primers within the assay. To quantify the absolute abundance of each unique TCRbeta CDR3 rearrangement, sequence reads were collapsed and filtered. For each sample, productive Simpson clonality was calculated by taking the square root of Simpson's diversity index across productive rearrangements. Held by TCRdb, this immuneACCESS table contains in-frame sequences only and omits some clones. Under half of the omission traces to an unresolved V gene where checked; the cause of the rest is unknown. That table supplies the V and J calls and clone size; D and trimming were determined from the DNA. Here the sample has 24,000 or so clones; over 75% occur a single time. Of the sample, approximately 12% falls within the top ten clones.

Source material: peripheral blood. The clonotype was recovered from a human donor in a cohort sampled during active COVID-19. The donor label of this sample is uncertain. The sequence links TRBV10-3 to TRBJ1-4; a stretch of 8 junction bases matches TRBD1. DNA sequence: TGTGCCATCAGTGCCTTACAGGGGGAGAAACTGTTTTTT. Its translation reads: CAISALQGEKLFF.